Below, 8 T cell receptor beta chains from the same sample are listed, as sequenced in a study of T-cell memory formation after mild COVID-19. TCRdb ran MiXCR on the 5' RACE reads and lists one entry per CDR3 protein. The sample has 350,000 to 400,000 distinct CDR3 sequences, 21% seen once. Sequences were obtained from PBMCs or a T cell subset sorted from them (not recorded which). These receptors were obtained from an adult woman who had mild COVID-19 (a few samples of this study predate the infection). Cell type and time point are not known.

This clonotype was detected once. This sequence joins TRBV5-1 and TRBJ2-7, with TRBD1 identical over 9 bases. After removal of 1 base from V and 6 bases from J, the junction contained 5 bases not matched to a gene. The CDR3 loop spans 14 amino acids. CDR1 and CDR2 (germline): SGHRS, YFSETQ. The CDR3 loop reads CASSLWDRASEQYF. CDR3 DNA sequence: TGCGCCAGCAGCTTGTGGGACAGGGCATCCGAGCAGTACTTC. The variable domain in full, with the rest retrieved from reference TRBV5-1 and TRBJ2-7, is KAGVTQTPRYLIKTRGQQVTLSCSPISGHRSVSWYQQTPGQGLQFLFEYFSETQRNKGNFPGRFSGRQFSNSRSEMNVSTLELGDSALYLCASSLWDRASEQYFGPGTRLTVT.

This clonotype showed up many times. The rearrangement uses TRBV5-5 and TRBJ2-5; D is unresolved. Trimming shortened V by 4 bases and J by 2 bases, and 15 bases separated the two germline ends. This CDR3 contains 15 residues. The germline V gene encodes CDR1 SGHKS and CDR2 YYEKEE (reference sequence). For the CDR3, the DNA is TGTGCCAGCAGCGTGGACGTCTCGAGGCAAGAGACCCAGTACTTC. Translated, it gives CASSVDVSRQETQYF.

This clonotype has just a few counts. The genes are TRBV5-1 and TRBJ2-5, with D perhaps matching TRBD2 (5 bases). Trimming stripped 6 bases from V and 2 bases from J, with 14 bases between. The germline V gene has CDR1 SGHRS and CDR2 YFSETQ. The CDR3 loop spans 14 amino acids. DNA of the CDR3: TGCGCCAGCAAACCGAGGGTAGGGCAAGAGACCCAGTACTTC. This encodes CASKPRVGQETQYF.

This chain joins TRBV5-1 and TRBJ2-3; D is ambiguous. The CDR3 runs 14 residues. Germline CDR1 and CDR2: SGHRS and YFSETQ. The V gene lost 7 bases and the J gene lost 2 bases, with 14 bases spanning the gap. The CDR3 coding sequence is TGCGCCAGCCTCCCCTCCCCGGACACAGATACGCAGTATTTT. Protein: CASLPSPDTDTQYF.

The chain combines TRBV7-9 with TRBJ2-2; 14 nucleotides line up with TRBD2. The CDR3 consists of 18 residues. Germline trimming cut 2 bases from V and 9 bases from J; bases unmatched to any gene: 11. Looked up from germline, CDR1 is SEHNR and CDR2 is FQNEAQ (reference sequence). The DNA for the CDR3 is TGTGCCAGCAGCTTAACCCTCGGACTAGCGGGGGGCCCTTGGGAGCTGTTTTTT. It yields the protein CASSLTLGLAGGPWELFF.

This rearrangement joins TRBV6-6 to TRBJ2-7; D not certain. The V gene's germline CDR1 is MNHNY and CDR2 SVGAGI (reference sequence). The CDR3 extends over 13 amino acids. The V end lost 5 bases, the J end lost 0 bases, and 8 bases lay between the germline ends. The CDR3 loop is CASSLRISYEQYF. The CDR3, as DNA: TGTGCCAGCAGTCTCAGGATCTCCTACGAGCAGTACTTC.

This chain joins TRBV6-1 and TRBJ2-3; possible D gene TRBD1, 7 bases. The CDR3 runs to 19 residues. CDR1 MNHNS and CDR2 SASEGT come from the germline V gene. V lost 2 bases and J 0 bases, leaving 21 bases between the germline ends. The CDR3 region is CASSEFGGGTAPSTDTQYF. The CDR3 DNA follows: TGTGCCAGCAGTGAATTTGGGGGCGGGACAGCGCCTAGCACAGATACGCAGTATTTT.

This chain joins TRBV12-3 or TRBV12-4 and TRBJ1-5, with 7 positions matching TRBD1. V shed 6 bases and J 7 bases; nucleotides not matched to a gene: 9. The CDR3 covers 14 residues. CDR3 amino acids: CASSITGESQPQHF. The CDR3 DNA sequence: TGTGCCAGCAGCATCACAGGGGAGAGCCAGCCCCAGCATTTT.